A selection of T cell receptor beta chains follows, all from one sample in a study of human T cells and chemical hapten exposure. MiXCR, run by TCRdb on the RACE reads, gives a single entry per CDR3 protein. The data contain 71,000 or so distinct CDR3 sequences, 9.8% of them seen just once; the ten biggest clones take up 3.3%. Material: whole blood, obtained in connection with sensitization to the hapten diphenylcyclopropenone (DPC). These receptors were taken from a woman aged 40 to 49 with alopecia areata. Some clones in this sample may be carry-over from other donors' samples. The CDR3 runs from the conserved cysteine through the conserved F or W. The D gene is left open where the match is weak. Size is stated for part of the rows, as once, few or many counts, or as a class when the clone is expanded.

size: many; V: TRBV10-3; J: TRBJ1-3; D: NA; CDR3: CAIGRTASIGNTIYF; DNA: TGTGCCATCGGACGAACTGCCTCGATCGGAAACACCATATATTTT
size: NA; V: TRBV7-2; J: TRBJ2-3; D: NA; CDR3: CASSPRVKRDTQYF; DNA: TGTGCCAGCAGCCCGAGGGTTAAAAGGGATACGCAGTATTTT
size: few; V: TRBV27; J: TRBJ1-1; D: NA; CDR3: CASSGVNTEAFF; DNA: TGTGCCAGCAGTGGAGTGAACACTGAAGCTTTCTTT
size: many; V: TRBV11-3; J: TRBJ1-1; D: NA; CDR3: CASSSGSTEAFF; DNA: TGTGCCAGCAGCTCCGGTTCCACTGAAGCTTTCTTT
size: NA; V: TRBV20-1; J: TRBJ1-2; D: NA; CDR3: CSARNTGRAYGYTF; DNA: TGCAGTGCTAGAAATACAGGGCGGGCCTATGGCTACACCTTC
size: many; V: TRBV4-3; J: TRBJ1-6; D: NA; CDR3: CASSQDRRANSPLHF; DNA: TGCGCCAGCAGCCAAGACAGGCGGGCTAATTCACCCCTCCACTTT
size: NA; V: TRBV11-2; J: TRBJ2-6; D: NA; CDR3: CASSRTFSGANVLTF; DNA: TGTGCCAGCAGCCGGACCTTCTCTGGGGCCAACGTCCTGACTTTC
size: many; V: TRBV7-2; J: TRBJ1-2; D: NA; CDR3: CASSPGVNYGYTF; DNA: TGTGCCAGCAGTCCCGGGGTCAACTATGGCTACACCTTC
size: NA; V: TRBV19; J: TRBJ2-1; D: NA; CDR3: CASSTERNNEQFF; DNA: TGTGCCAGTAGTACCGAGAGGAACAATGAGCAGTTCTTC
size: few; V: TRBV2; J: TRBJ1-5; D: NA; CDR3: CASSGRMGNQPQHF; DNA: TGTGCCAGCAGTGGAAGGATGGGCAATCAGCCCCAGCATTTT
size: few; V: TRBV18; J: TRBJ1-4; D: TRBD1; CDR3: CASSPPGQGGEKLFF; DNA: TGTGCCAGCTCACCTCCGGGACAGGGAGGTGAAAAACTGTTTTTT
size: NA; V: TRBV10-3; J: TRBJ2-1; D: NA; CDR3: CAISGGYEQFF; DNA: TGTGCCATCAGTGGCGGATATGAGCAGTTCTTC
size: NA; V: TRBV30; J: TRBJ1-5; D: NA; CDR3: CAWSRDTPDGSNQPQHF; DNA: TGTGCCTGGAGCCGGGACACCCCCGATGGAAGCAATCAGCCCCAGCATTTT
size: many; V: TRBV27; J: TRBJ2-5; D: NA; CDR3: CASSSGQETQYF; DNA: TGTGCCAGCAGTAGCGGCCAAGAGACCCAGTACTTC
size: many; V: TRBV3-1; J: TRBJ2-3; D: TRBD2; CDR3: CASSQVEVAGPTDTQCF; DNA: TGTGCCAGCAGCCAAGTCGAGGTAGCGGGGCCTACAGATACGCAGTGTTTT
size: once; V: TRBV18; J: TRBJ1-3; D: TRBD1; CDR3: CASSPLGTGAAENTIYF; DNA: TGTGCCAGCTCACCCCTAGGGACAGGGGCGGCTGAAAACACCATATATTTT
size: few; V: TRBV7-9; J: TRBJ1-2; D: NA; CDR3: CASSLALLWSNYGYTF; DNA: TGTGCCAGCAGCTTAGCCCTCCTTTGGAGCAACTATGGCTACACCTTC
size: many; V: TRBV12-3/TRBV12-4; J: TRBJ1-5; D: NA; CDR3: CASSFWGEGQPQHF; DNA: TGTGCCAGCAGTTTTTGGGGGGAAGGTCAGCCCCAGCATTTT
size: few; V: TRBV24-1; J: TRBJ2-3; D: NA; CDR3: CATSDPTRPDTQYF; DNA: TGTGCCACCAGTGACCCCACCCGGCCAGATACGCAGTATTTT
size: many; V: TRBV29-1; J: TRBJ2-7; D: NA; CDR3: CSVEQSYEQYF; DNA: TGCAGCGTTGAACAGTCCTACGAGCAGTACTTC
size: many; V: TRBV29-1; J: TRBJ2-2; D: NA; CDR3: CSVLDLGGGELFF; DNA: TGCAGCGTTCTGGACCTCGGTGGCGGGGAGCTGTTTTTT
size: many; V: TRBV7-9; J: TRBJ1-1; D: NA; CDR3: CASSPLIEAFF; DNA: TGTGCCAGCAGCCCCTTAATTGAAGCTTTCTTT
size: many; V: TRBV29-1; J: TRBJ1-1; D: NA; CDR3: CSVAGLQTEAFF; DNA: TGCAGCGTTGCTGGTTTACAAACTGAAGCTTTCTTT
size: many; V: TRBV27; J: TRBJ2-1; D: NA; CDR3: CASSHTWDSSYNEQFF; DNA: TGTGCCAGCAGTCATACATGGGACTCCTCCTACAATGAGCAGTTCTTC
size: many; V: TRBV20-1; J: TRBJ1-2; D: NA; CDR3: CSAQFTWGGYGYTF; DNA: TGCAGTGCCCAGTTCACGTGGGGGGGCTATGGCTACACCTTC
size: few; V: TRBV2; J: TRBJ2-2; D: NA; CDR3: CASGQDIYTGELFF; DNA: TGTGCCAGCGGTCAGGACATCTACACCGGGGAGCTGTTTTTT
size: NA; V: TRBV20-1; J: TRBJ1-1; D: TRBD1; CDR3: CSATRTGGNTEAFF; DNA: TGCAGTGCTACCCGGACAGGGGGCAACACTGAAGCTTTCTTT
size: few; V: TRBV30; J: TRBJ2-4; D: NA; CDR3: CAWSVSVLAKNIQYF; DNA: TGTGCCTGGAGTGTGTCAGTCCTAGCCAAAAACATTCAGTACTTC
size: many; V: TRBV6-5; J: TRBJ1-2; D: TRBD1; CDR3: CASSYSDRGLGYTF; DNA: TGTGCCAGCAGTTACTCGGACAGGGGGCTTGGCTACACCTTC
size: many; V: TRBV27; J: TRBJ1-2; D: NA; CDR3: CASSFGDGRGYTF; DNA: TGTGCCAGCAGTTTCGGGGACGGGCGCGGCTACACCTTC
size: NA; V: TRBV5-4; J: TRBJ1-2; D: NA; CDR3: CASSLGGVNYGYTF; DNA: TGTGCCAGCAGCTTGGGCGGGGTGAACTATGGCTACACCTTC
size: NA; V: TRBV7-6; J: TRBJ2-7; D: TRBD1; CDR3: CASSLEPGQGFYEQYF; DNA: TGTGCCAGCAGCTTGGAACCGGGACAGGGATTCTACGAGCAGTACTTC
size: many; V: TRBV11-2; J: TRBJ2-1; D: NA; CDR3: CASSPPSSYNEQFF; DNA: TGTGCCAGCAGCCCCCCCAGCTCCTACAATGAGCAGTTCTTC
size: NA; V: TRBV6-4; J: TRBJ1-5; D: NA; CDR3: CATSEQGGQPQHF; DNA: TGTGCCACCAGTGAACAGGGAGGTCAGCCCCAGCATTTT
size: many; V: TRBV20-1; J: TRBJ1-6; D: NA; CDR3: CSARDPGTGNSPLHF; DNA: TGCAGTGCTAGAGACCCCGGGACGGGGAATTCACCCCTCCACTTT
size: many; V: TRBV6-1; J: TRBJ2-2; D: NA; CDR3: CASSPGLLNTGELFF; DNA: TGTGCCAGCAGTCCGGGACTCCTGAACACCGGGGAGCTGTTTTTT
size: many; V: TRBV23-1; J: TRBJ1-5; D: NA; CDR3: CASSPSRAKVSQPQHF; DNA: TGCGCCAGCAGTCCATCGAGGGCGAAGGTTTCTCAGCCCCAGCATTTT
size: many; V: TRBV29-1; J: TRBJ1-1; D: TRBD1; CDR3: CSVGTGEGGAFF; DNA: TGCAGCGTCGGGACAGGGGAAGGGGGAGCTTTCTTT
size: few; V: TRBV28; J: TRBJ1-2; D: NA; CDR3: CASSPPLDNPDGYTF; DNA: TGTGCCAGCAGTCCGCCCCTTGACAATCCGGATGGCTACACCTTC
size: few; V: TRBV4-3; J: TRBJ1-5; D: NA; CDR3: CASSQTDRYQPQHF; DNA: TGCGCCAGCAGCCAGACGGACAGATATCAGCCCCAGCATTTT